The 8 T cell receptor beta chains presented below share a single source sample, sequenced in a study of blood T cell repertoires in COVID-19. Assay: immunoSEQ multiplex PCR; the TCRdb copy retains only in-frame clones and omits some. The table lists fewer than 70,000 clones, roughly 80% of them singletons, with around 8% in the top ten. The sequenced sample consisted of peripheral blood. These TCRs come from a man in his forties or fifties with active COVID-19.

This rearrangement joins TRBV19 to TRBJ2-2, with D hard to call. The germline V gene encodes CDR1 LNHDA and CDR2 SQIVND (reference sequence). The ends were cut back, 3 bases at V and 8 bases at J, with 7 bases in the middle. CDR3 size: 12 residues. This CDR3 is CASSIRVGELFF. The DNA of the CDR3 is TGTGCCAGTAGTATCCGTGTGGGGGAGCTGTTTTTT. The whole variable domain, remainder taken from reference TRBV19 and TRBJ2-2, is DGGITQSPKYLFRKEGQNVTLSCEQNLNHDAMYWYRQDPGQGLRLIYYSQIVNDFQKGDIAEGYSVSREKKESFPLTVTSAQKNPTAFYLCASSIRVGELFFGEGSRLTVL.

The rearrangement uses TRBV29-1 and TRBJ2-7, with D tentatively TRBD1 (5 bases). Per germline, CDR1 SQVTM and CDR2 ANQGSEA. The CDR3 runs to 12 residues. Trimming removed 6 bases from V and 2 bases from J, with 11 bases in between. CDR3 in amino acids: CSVTERTYEQYF. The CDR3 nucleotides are TGCAGCGTGACAGAAAGGACCTACGAGCAGTACTTC.

For the CDR3, the DNA is TGTGCCAGCAGCCAAGAACCCGCCTACGGCTACACCTTC. This sequence encodes CASSQEPAYGYTF. This chain links TRBV4-2 with TRBJ1-2; no reliable D call. Between the trimmed V and J ends, which lost 0 bases and 8 bases, there was a span of 10 bases. Germline CDR1 is LGHNA and CDR2 is YNFKEQ. This CDR3 has 13 amino acids.

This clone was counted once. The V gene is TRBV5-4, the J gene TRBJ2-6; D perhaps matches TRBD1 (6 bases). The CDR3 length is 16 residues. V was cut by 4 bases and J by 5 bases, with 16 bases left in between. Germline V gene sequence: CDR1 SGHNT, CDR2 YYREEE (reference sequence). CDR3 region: CASSTDGQPRANVLTF. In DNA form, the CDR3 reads TGTGCCAGCAGCACGGATGGACAGCCCCGGGCCAACGTCCTGACTTTC.

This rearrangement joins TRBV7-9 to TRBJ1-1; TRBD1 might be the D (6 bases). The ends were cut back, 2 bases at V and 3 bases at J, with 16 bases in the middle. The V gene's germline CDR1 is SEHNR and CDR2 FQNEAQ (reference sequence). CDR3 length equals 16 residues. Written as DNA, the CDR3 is TGTGCCAGCAGCTTAACTCCCGACAGGCCTTACACTGAAGCTTTCTTT. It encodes CASSLTPDRPYTEAFF.

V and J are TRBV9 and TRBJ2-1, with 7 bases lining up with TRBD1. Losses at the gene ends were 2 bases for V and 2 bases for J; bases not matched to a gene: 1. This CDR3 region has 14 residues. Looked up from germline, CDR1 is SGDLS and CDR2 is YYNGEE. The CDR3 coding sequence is TGTGCCAGCAGCGTCCAGGGGGCCTACAATGAGCAGTTCTTC. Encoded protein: CASSVQGAYNEQFF.

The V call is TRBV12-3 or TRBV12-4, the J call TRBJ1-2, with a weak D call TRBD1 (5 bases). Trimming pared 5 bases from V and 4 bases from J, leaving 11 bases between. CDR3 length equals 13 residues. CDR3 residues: CASSQGQGYGYTF. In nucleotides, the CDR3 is TGTGCCAGCAGTCAAGGACAAGGCTATGGCTACACCTTC.

The CDR3 loop reads CATSDWGRDEQFF. The CDR3 DNA reads as TGTGCCACCAGTGACTGGGGCCGGGATGAGCAGTTCTTC. V usage is TRBV24-1 and J usage is TRBJ2-1; TRBD1 is a possible D gene (5 bases). The V end lost 4 bases, the J end lost 8 bases, and 11 bases lay between the germline ends. The germline CDR1 and CDR2 sequences are KGHDR and SFDVKD. The CDR3 spans 13 residues.